This T cell receptor beta chain is from a study of response to subunit inactivated influenza vaccine. The CDR3 extends over 13 amino acids. Per germline, CDR1 LGHNA and CDR2 YNFKEQ. V dropped 7 bases and J dropped 9 bases, with 13 bases sitting between them. TCRdb re-called the RT-PCR reads through MiXCR, storing one row per CDR3 protein. Of 610,000 or so distinct CDR3 sequences in the sample, 14% were seen once. The clonotype originates from a man aged 50 to 60 who received an inactivated influenza vaccine. The chain has TRBV4-2 and TRBJ1-6, with D maybe TRBD1 (5 bases). Sequencing was performed on PBMCs from blood, taken approximately 13 days after vaccination. CDR3 bases: TGTGCCAGCAAAGGGGACTCGGGTTCACCCCTCCACTTT. It specifies CASKGDSGSPLHF.